This TCR beta chain is from a study of cytotoxic CD8 clonotypes in ibrutinib-treated CLL. At the level of the study: Partial responses totalled roughly 24 and complete responses 2; after median about 67 months, approximately 15 remained remitted and roughly twelve progressed. Notes on the study in general: Public clonotypes were seen rarely and were contracted or stable on treatment. An increase in clonality occurred at ibrutinib response, followed by a return toward baseline at progression.

Remarks on this clone: Its antigen is still unknown. This specimen includes other DNA sequences encoding the same CDR3.

The CDR3 has 15 residues. Germline V CDR1 and CDR2: SGHDT, YYEEEE. J was trimmed by 3 bases and V by 4 bases; bases with no gene match: 6. Profiled with immunoSEQ multiplex PCR; TCRdb holds only in-frame clones, not every one. The sample yields some 150,000 clones, approximately 80% seen once. The source of around 2 micrograms of genomic DNA for TCR beta libraries was cryopreserved PBMCs. The origin of this receptor is a human donor with chronic lymphocytic leukemia. The J gene is TRBJ2-3, the V gene TRBV5-6; TRBD1 agrees at 9 bases. The sequencing here drew on PBMCs, taken after 24 months of ibrutinib treatment. CDR3 bases: TGTGCCAGCAGCCCCGGGACAGGGAGGACAGATACGCAGTATTTT. This sequence encodes CASSPGTGRTDTQYF.